The text below deals with one TCR beta chain. V lost 9 bases to trimming and J lost 0 bases; unmatched junction nucleotides: 4. Per germline, CDR1 MNHNY and CDR2 SVGAGI (reference sequence). This CDR3 has 14 residues. Only in-frame clones appear in the TCRdb table, and some are missing; sequencing was by immunoSEQ multiplex PCR. Seen here are 130,000 to 150,000 clones, more than 75% observed once, and the top ten hold about 1.8%. This entry belongs to a study of T cell responses to AZD1222 COVID-19 vaccine. The input for sequencing was peripheral blood, taken 28 days after the second AZD1222 dose. The sequence came from an adult who received the AZD1222 COVID-19 vaccine. The chain is built from TRBV6-6 and TRBJ1-2, with 10 bases aligning to TRBD1. For the CDR3, the DNA is TGTGCCAGTCGGACAGGGGGGTCTAACTATGGCTACACCTTC. This translates into CASRTGGSNYGYTF.